Listed here is a single T cell receptor beta chain. Its antigen remains unidentified. The input lacks base qualities; no much larger clone sits a single base away. Based on the germline V gene, the CDR1 and CDR2 sequences are SGHDT and YYEEEE. Compared with germline, V lacks 2 bases and J lacks 5 bases; bases without a gene match: 14. The CDR3 spans 17 residues, from the cysteine through the phenylalanine. Just CDR3 DNA is preserved here, 51 bases in frame from base 1. This sample is part of a study of blood T cells in healthy people across ages (dated by TCRdb to 2015 to 2017). Turning to the overall study: In model experiments, roughly one uniquely barcoded TCR beta cDNA molecule per two T cells was captured by template switching. Using deep sequencing normalized with unique cDNA molecular identifiers, the study measured how TCR beta repertoire diversity changes with age. Donors were grouped into four age groups: young (average 16 years), middle-aged (around 39), aged (approximately 67) and long-lived (approximately 82). To avoid experimental bias, donors of different ages were spread randomly across the sequencing lanes. Using the same blood draw, the study looked at two additional independent replicas of 1 million unique cDNA reads for two donors, one aged 18 to 30 and the other aged 80 or older. General findings and caveats noted by the study authors: Conclusive comparison of naive and antigen-experienced compartments was prevented by the profiling of bulk unsorted PBMCs. Because donor CMV infection status was unknown, age-related changes in expanded clonotypes were potentially confounded. Observed TCR beta diversity correlated strongly with the percentage of naive T cells measured by flow cytometry. As age increased, observed TCR beta diversity per million T cells dropped in a roughly linear way, and a significant reduction was already evident by age approximately 40. Compared with the aged group, more naive CD4+ T cells, fewer expanded clones and increased TCR diversity were shown by the long-lived group, suggesting age selection. Estimates of total diversity based on one million sequenced T cells were regarded as lower bounds and as underestimates.

Libraries were built with 5' RACE. A second PCR of about 6 to 11 cycles was performed with a sample-barcoded 5' primer and a J-beta primer mix. Each TCR beta cDNA molecule received a unique molecular identifier from a template-switch 5' adaptor carrying 12 random nucleotides. At least 2.5 million CDR3-containing paired-end reads were obtained from each sample. First-strand cDNA synthesis was performed from all RNA using the Mint cDNA synthesis kit, with priming by a TRBC-specific oligonucleotide. Following uracil-DNA glycosylase treatment, a first 18-cycle PCR with universal primers M1SS and BC2_uni_R was performed on all cDNA. As for the authors' bioinformatics: Normalization of each sample was performed by random selection of 1 million high-quality reads, each carrying a distinct molecular identifier. Instead of being binned into consensus sequences, reads with shared molecular identifiers were discarded. MiTCR, with a Q25 quality threshold and the strictest error-elimination algorithm, was used for CDR3 identification, clonotype clustering and error correction. A nonparametric unseen species model with Euler transformation was used to estimate a lower bound on total TCR beta diversity. The public sequencing data were trimmed at Q25 with fastp and processed into clonotypes with MiXCR by TCRdb, which kept only in-frame beta chains. Every CDR3 protein is listed once, alongside the most common genes and DNA of its rows. TCRdb assigned the V and J calls; the authors' analysis was not used. The sample yields 1.5 million to 2 million distinct CDR3 sequences; about two fifths were counted once. 23% of the sample goes to the ten largest clones.

The 39 donors, aged about 6 to 95 years, were systemically healthy Caucasian individuals from Russia. Around 9.9 milliliters of peripheral blood were collected from each donor into EDTA-treated Vacutainer tubes. Ficoll-Paque density-gradient centrifugation was used to isolate PBMCs, with at least 7 million obtained per sample. Total RNA, at least 6 micrograms per sample, was extracted from PBMCs with Trizol reagent. For every donor, an aliquot of PBMCs went through flow cytometry to measure the percentages of naive CD45RAhigh/CD27high T cells. Sequences were obtained from blood. The clonotype was recovered from a human donor in good health. This chain is built from TRBV5-6 and TRBJ1-2; 8 central nucleotides agree with TRBD1. The CDR3 here reads CASSFGRWRTGKYGYTF. The base sequence is TGTGCCAGCAGCTTTGGTCGTTGGAGGACAGGGAAGTATGGCTACACCTTC.